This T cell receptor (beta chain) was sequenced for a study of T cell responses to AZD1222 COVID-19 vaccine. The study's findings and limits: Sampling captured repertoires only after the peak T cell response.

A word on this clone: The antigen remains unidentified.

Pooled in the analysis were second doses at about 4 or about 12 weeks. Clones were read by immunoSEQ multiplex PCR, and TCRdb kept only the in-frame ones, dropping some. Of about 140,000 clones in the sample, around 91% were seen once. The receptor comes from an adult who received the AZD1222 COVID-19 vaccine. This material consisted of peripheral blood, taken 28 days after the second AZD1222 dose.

CDR3 protein: CASSTGGWAYNEQFF. CDR3 in DNA: TGTGCCAGCAGCACAGGGGGCTGGGCCTACAATGAGCAGTTCTTC. This chain connects TRBV6-4 to TRBJ2-1, with 9 bases lining up with TRBD1. The V gene end was trimmed by 6 bases and the J gene end by 2 bases; junction bases not matched to a gene: 5. Per the germline V gene, CDR1 is MRHNA and CDR2 is SNTAGT. The CDR3 sequence is 15 residues long.